A selection of T cell receptor beta chains follows, all from one sample in a study of blood T cells in healthy people across ages. TCRdb reanalysed the 5' RACE reads using MiXCR and keeps one entry per CDR3 protein. Of over a million distinct CDR3 sequences in the sample, roughly 59% are singletons; the top ten hold 5.5% to 8%. The specimen was blood. The receptor source for this set is a man younger than 35 in good health. Both conserved end residues are part of each CDR3. Fields, in order: clone size, J gene, V gene, CDR3 length, D gene, CDR3 protein, CDR3 DNA. D genes are given only for firm matches. For some rows the clone size is stated as once, few or many, or as a class when expanded; others skip it.

>.|TRBJ2-1|TRBV6-1|15|.
CATTGADGSYNEQFF
TGTGCCACGACGGGGGCTGACGGCTCCTACAATGAGCAGTTCTTC
>.|TRBJ2-2|TRBV27|13|TRBD1
CASTGQATGELFF
TGTGCCAGCACCGGACAGGCCACCGGGGAGCTGTTTTTT
>.|TRBJ2-5|TRBV27|18|.
CASSLDAAGGEAEETQYF
TGTGCCAGCAGTTTGGACGCGGCGGGCGGGGAGGCTGAAGAGACCCAGTACTTC
>few|TRBJ2-1|TRBV27|16|TRBD1
CASRGLDSGQFNEQFF
TGTGCCAGCAGAGGCTTGGATTCGGGACAGTTCAATGAGCAGTTCTTC
>.|TRBJ2-4|TRBV4-2|15|TRBD2
CASNKAGVEGGIQYF
TGTGCCAGCAACAAAGCGGGAGTGGAGGGTGGCATTCAGTACTTC
>once|TRBJ1-1|TRBV12-3/TRBV12-4|15|.
CASRITGGRGTEAFF
TGTGCCAGCAGGATCACAGGCGGTCGTGGCACTGAAGCTTTCTTT
>few|TRBJ2-7|TRBV15|15|.
CATSRDRAFSYEQYF
TGTGCCACCAGCAGAGATCGGGCCTTCTCCTACGAGCAGTACTTC
>few|TRBJ2-7|TRBV4-2|15|TRBD2
CASSSFGLAGHEQYF
TGTGCCAGCAGCTCATTCGGACTAGCGGGGCACGAGCAGTACTTC
>.|TRBJ2-6|TRBV28|18|TRBD1
CASSYTGTGITGANVLTF
TGTGCCAGCAGTTACACCGGGACAGGGATTACAGGGGCCAACGTCCTGACTTTC
>few|TRBJ2-1|TRBV20-1|15|TRBD1
CSASIGTGLVDEQFF
TGCAGTGCTAGCATCGGGACAGGGTTGGTAGATGAGCAGTTCTTC
>.|TRBJ2-3|TRBV7-9|15|TRBD1
CASSSDRGNTDTQYF
TGTGCCAGCAGCTCCGACAGGGGGAACACAGATACGCAGTATTTT
>.|TRBJ2-5|TRBV25-1|16|TRBD1
CASSDFVTGTQETQYF
TGTGCCAGCAGTGATTTCGTGACAGGGACACAAGAGACCCAGTACTTC
>.|TRBJ1-5|TRBV12-3/TRBV12-4|15|.
CASRKLAAQGDTQHF
TGTGCCAGCAGGAAACTAGCGGCCCAAGGGGATACGCAGCATTTT
>.|TRBJ2-3|TRBV20-1|18|TRBD2
CSAEERTRRTGTSDTQYF
TGCAGTGCCGAGGAACGGACTAGGCGGACTGGTACAAGCGATACGCAGTATTTT
>.|TRBJ2-5|TRBV28|14|.
CASSRDSGPLEQYF
TGTGCCAGCAGTCGAGACTCCGGGCCCCTGGAGCAGTACTTC
>few|TRBJ2-5|TRBV12-5|12|.
CASVQGGKTQYF
TGTGCTAGCGTACAGGGTGGGAAGACCCAGTACTTC
>few|TRBJ2-1|TRBV6-5|11|.
CASSQPGEQFF
TGTGCCAGCAGTCAGCCTGGTGAGCAGTTCTTC
>.|TRBJ2-7|TRBV20-1|13|TRBD1
CSGGQGYWNEQYF
TGCAGTGGAGGACAGGGGTATTGGAACGAGCAGTACTTC
>few|TRBJ2-6|TRBV13|15|.
CASSFWQSGANVLTF
TGTGCCAGCAGCTTTTGGCAGTCTGGGGCCAACGTCCTGACTTTC
>once|TRBJ2-7|TRBV7-2|14|TRBD1
CASSNSQGSHEQYF
TGTGCCAGCAGCAATTCACAGGGGTCTCACGAGCAGTACTTC
>few|TRBJ2-5|TRBV20-1|17|.
CSARDQGTPSWGETQYF
TGCAGTGCTAGAGATCAGGGGACACCATCGTGGGGGGAGACCCAGTACTTC
>.|TRBJ2-5|TRBV27|14|.
CASSLLAGRETQYF
TGTGCCAGCAGTTTATTGGCAGGGCGAGAGACCCAGTACTTC
>.|TRBJ2-5|TRBV6-2/TRBV6-3|17|TRBD2
CASSYSTTSGNQETQYF
TGTGCCAGCAGTTACTCTACTACTAGCGGGAACCAAGAGACCCAGTACTTC
>.|TRBJ2-7|TRBV27|13|.
CASSLKEGHEQYF
TGTGCCAGCAGTTTAAAGGAAGGGCACGAGCAGTACTTC
>once|TRBJ1-1|TRBV11-2|14|.
CASSLLIGVSEAFF
TGTGCCAGCAGCTTACTAATCGGGGTCTCTGAAGCTTTCTTT
>.|TRBJ2-7|TRBV7-2|14|.
CASSLAFAPLEQYF
TGTGCCAGCAGCTTAGCCTTTGCCCCTCTCGAGCAGTACTTC
>once|TRBJ1-1|TRBV29-1|13|TRBD1
CSDHRGPGTEAFF
TGCAGCGATCACAGGGGTCCGGGCACTGAAGCTTTCTTT
>.|TRBJ2-7|TRBV20-1|15|TRBD2
CSANLAGGPVYEQYF
TGCAGTGCTAATTTAGCGGGAGGGCCGGTCTACGAGCAGTACTTC
>.|TRBJ1-6|TRBV5-1|16|.
CASSLDRGLSNSPLHF
TGCGCCAGCAGCTTGGATCGGGGTCTGAGTAATTCACCCCTCCACTTT
>.|TRBJ1-1|TRBV2|13|.
CASIEGVNTEAFF
TGTGCCAGCATAGAAGGAGTGAACACTGAAGCTTTCTTT
>.|TRBJ2-5|TRBV7-8|16|.
CASSAAAWERPETQYF
TGTGCCAGCAGCGCAGCTGCGTGGGAGCGGCCCGAGACCCAGTACTTC
>many|TRBJ1-2|TRBV12-3/TRBV12-4|14|.
CASSLDNTNYGYTF
TGTGCCAGCAGTCTCGACAACACTAACTATGGCTACACCTTC
>.|TRBJ2-7|TRBV29-1|10|.
CSVQLTEQYF
TGCAGCGTTCAGCTGACCGAGCAGTACTTC
>.|TRBJ2-2|TRBV6-4|15|.
CASSDSGQNTGELFF
TGTGCCAGCAGTGACTCAGGGCAGAACACCGGGGAGCTGTTTTTT
>.|TRBJ2-1|TRBV7-2|16|TRBD1
CASSSGGTGHYNEQFF
TGTGCCAGCAGCTCAGGGGGGACAGGCCACTACAATGAGCAGTTCTTC
>few|TRBJ2-1|TRBV10-3|18|TRBD2
CAISENDGSGLAVNEQFF
TGTGCCATCAGTGAGAATGACGGCAGTGGACTAGCGGTAAATGAGCAGTTCTTC
>.|TRBJ2-7|TRBV28|15|.
CASSSAINSGYEQYF
TGTGCCAGCAGTTCCGCAATTAACTCGGGCTACGAGCAGTACTTC
>.|TRBJ2-4|TRBV7-9|13|.
CASSRMTENIQYF
TGTGCCAGCAGCCGGATGACGGAAAACATTCAGTACTTC
>.|TRBJ1-3|TRBV2|18|.
CASSNQYPGTQSGNTIYF
TGTGCCAGCAGTAACCAGTATCCCGGGACACAGTCTGGAAACACCATATATTTT
>few|TRBJ2-7|TRBV6-2/TRBV6-3|15|TRBD1
CASSRGTGGTYEQYF
TGTGCCAGCAGTCGCGGGACAGGGGGGACCTACGAGCAGTACTTC
>.|TRBJ1-2|TRBV12-5|16|.
CASGLVHGGGGYGYTF
TGTGCTAGTGGTTTGGTACATGGTGGGGGGGGCTATGGCTACACCTTC
>once|TRBJ2-3|TRBV7-6|18|TRBD1
CASSPPRGGWAGTDTQYF
TGTGCCAGCAGCCCGCCTCGAGGGGGCTGGGCGGGCACAGATACGCAGTATTTT
>.|TRBJ2-3|TRBV15|13|.
CATSNPPIDTQYF
TGTGCCACCAGCAACCCCCCGATAGATACGCAGTATTTT
>once|TRBJ2-1|TRBV2|15|TRBD1
CASSFRDRSINEQFF
TGTGCCAGCAGTTTCCGGGACAGGAGTATAAATGAGCAGTTCTTC
>.|TRBJ2-5|TRBV5-1|16|TRBD2
CASSLALAGERETQYF
TGCGCCAGCAGCTTGGCTCTAGCGGGAGAGAGAGAGACCCAGTACTTC